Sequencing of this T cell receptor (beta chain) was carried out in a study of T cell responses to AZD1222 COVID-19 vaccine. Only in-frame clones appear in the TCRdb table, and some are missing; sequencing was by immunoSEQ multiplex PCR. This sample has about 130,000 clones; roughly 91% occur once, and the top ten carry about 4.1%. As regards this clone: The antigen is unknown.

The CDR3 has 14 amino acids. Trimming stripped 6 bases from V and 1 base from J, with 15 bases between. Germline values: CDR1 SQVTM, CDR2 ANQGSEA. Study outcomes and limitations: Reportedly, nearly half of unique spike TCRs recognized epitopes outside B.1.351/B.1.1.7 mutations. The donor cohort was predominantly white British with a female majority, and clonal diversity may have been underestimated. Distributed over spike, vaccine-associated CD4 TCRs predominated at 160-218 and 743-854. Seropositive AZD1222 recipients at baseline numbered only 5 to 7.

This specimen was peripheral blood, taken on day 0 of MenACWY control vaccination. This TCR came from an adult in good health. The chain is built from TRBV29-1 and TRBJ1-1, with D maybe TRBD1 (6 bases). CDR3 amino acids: CSVEKGGANTEAFF. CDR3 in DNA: TGCAGCGTAGAAAAGGGGGGCGCGAACACTGAAGCTTTCTTT.